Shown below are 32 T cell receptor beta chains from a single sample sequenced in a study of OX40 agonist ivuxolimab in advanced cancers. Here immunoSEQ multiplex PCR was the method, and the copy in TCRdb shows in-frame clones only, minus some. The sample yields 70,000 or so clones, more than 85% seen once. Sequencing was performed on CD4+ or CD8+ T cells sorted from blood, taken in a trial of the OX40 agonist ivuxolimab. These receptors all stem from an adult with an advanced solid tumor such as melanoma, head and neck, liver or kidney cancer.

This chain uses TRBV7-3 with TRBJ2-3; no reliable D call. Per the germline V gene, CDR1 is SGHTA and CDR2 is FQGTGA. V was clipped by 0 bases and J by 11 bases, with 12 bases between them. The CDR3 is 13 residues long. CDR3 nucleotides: TGTGCCAGCAGCTTAACGGGAACAGACTGGCAGTATTTT. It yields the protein CASSLTGTDWQYF.

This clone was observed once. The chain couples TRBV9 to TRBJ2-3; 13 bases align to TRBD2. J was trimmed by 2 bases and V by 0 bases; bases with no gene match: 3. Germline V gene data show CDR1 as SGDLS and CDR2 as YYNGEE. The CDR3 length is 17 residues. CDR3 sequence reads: CASSVATSGGDTDTQYF. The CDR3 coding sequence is TGTGCCAGCAGCGTAGCCACTAGCGGGGGGGACACAGATACGCAGTATTTT.

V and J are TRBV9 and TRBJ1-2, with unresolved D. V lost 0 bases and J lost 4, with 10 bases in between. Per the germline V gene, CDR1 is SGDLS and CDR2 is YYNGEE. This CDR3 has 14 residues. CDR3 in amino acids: CASSVEGSSYGYTF. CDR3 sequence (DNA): TGTGCCAGCAGCGTAGAAGGGTCTAGCTATGGCTACACCTTC.

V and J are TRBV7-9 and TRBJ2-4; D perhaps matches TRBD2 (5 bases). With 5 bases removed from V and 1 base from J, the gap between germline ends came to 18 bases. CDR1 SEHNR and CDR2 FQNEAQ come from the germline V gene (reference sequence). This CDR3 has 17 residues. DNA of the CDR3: TGTGCCAGCAGCCCCCTGGGGTCGGGGATTGCCAAAAACATTCAGTACTTC. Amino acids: CASSPLGSGIAKNIQYF.

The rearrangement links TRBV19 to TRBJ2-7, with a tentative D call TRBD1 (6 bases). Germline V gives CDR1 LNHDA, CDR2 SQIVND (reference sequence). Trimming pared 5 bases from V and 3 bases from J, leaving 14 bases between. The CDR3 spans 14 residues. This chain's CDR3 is CASSYRATFYEQYF. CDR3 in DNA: TGTGCCAGTAGTTACAGGGCCACTTTCTACGAGCAGTACTTC.

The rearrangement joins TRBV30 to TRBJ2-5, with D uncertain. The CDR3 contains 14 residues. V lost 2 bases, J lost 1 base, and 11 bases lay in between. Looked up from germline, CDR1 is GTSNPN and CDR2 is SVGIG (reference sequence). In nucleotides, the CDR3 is TGTGCCTGGAGTCCCGAACGGATCCAAGAGACCCAGTACTTC. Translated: CAWSPERIQETQYF.

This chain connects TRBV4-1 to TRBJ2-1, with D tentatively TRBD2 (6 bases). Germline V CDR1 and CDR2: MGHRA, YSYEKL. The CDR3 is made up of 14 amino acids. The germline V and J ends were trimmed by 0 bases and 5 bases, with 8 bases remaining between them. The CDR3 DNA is TGCGCCAGCAGCCAAGATACGGGGGACAATGAGCAGTTCTTC. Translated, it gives CASSQDTGDNEQFF.

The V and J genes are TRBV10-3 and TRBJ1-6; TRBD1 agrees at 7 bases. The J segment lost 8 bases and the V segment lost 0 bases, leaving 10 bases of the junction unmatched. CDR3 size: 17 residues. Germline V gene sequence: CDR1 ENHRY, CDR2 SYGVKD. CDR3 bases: TGTGCCATCAGTGAGTCGATAGGGGGCGCTTGGGATTCACCCCTCCACTTT. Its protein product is CAISESIGGAWDSPLHF.

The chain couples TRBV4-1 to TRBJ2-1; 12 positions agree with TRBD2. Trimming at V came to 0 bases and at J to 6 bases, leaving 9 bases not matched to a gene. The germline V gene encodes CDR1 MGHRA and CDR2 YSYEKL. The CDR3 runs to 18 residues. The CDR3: CASSQDPPASGGANEQFF. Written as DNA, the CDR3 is TGCGCCAGCAGCCAAGATCCCCCGGCTAGCGGGGGGGCCAATGAGCAGTTCTTC.

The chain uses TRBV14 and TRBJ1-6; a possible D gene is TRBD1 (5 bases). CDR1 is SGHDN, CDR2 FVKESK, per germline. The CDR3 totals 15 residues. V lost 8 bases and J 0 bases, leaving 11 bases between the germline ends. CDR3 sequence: CASGRESSYNSPLHF. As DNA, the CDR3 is TGTGCCAGCGGCAGGGAGAGCTCCTATAATTCACCCCTCCACTTT.

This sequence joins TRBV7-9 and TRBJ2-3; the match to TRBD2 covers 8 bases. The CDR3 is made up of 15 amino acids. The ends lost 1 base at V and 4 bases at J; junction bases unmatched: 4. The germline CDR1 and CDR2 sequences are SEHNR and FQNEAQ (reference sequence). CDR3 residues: CASSLGRGGADTQYF. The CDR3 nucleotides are TGTGCCAGCAGCTTAGGCCGGGGGGGAGCAGATACGCAGTATTTT.

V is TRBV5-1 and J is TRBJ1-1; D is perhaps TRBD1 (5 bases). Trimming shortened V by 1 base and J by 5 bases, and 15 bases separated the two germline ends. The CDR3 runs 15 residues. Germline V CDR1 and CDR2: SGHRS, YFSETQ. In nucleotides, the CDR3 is TGCGCCAGCAGCTTGTTACAGGAAGTAGGGACTGAAGCTTTCTTT. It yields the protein CASSLLQEVGTEAFF.

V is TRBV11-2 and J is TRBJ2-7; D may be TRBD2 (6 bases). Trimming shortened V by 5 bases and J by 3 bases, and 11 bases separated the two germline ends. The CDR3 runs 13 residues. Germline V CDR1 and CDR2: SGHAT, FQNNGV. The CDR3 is CASSSGPLYEQYF. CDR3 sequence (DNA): TGTGCCAGCAGCAGCGGGCCGCTCTACGAGCAGTACTTC.

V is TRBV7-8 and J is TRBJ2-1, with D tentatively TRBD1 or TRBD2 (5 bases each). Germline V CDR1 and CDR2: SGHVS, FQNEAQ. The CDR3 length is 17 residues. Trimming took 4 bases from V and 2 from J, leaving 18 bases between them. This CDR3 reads CASSSRTFEGPYNEQFF. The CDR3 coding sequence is TGTGCCAGCAGCTCAAGGACATTTGAGGGTCCCTACAATGAGCAGTTCTTC.

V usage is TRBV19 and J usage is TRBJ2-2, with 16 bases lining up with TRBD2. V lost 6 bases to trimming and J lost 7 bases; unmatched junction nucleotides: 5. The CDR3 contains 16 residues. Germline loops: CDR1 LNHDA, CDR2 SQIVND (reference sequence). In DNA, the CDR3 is TGTGCCAGTAGGAAGGGACTAGCGGGGGGGCACGGGGAGCTGTTTTTT. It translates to CASRKGLAGGHGELFF.

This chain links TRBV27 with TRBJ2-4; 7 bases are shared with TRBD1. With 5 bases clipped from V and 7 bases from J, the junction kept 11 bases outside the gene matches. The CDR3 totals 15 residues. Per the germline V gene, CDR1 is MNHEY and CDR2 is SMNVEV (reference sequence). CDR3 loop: CASSDYRGLGNIQYF. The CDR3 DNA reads TGTGCCAGCAGTGACTACAGGGGCCTCGGGAACATTCAGTACTTC.

This CDR3 is CASSPKLPDRPLNTEAFF. CDR3 DNA: TGTGCCAGCAGCCCCAAACTTCCCGACAGGCCGTTGAACACTGAAGCTTTCTTT. The rearrangement uses TRBV9 and TRBJ1-1, with D maybe TRBD1 (6 bases). Trimming removed 4 bases at V and 0 bases at J, with 22 bases between. The germline V gene has CDR1 SGDLS and CDR2 YYNGEE. This CDR3 has 18 residues. Full variable domain (outside the CDR3, taken from reference TRBV9 and TRBJ1-1): DSGVTQTPKHLITATGQRVTLRCSPRSGDLSVYWYQQSLDQGLQFLIQYYNGEERAKGNILERFSAQQFPDLHSELNLSSLELGDSALYFCASSPKLPDRPLNTEAFFGQGTRLTVV.

This CDR3 is CASSQDLAGLSGNTIYF. CDR3 sequence (DNA): TGTGCCAGCAGCCAAGATCTTGCTGGCTTAAGTGGAAACACCATATATTTT. J is TRBJ1-3 and V is TRBV4-2; D call uncertain. Germline V gene lookup returns CDR1 LGHNA and CDR2 YNFKEQ. The CDR3 contains 17 residues. Trimming pared 0 bases from V and 3 bases from J, leaving 15 bases between.

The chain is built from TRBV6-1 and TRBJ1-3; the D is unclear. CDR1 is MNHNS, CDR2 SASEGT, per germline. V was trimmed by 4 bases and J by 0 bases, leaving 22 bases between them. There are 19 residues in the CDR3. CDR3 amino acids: CASSGLGSVWRSSGNTIYF. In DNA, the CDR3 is TGTGCCAGCAGTGGATTAGGTTCGGTTTGGCGCAGCTCTGGAAACACCATATATTTT.

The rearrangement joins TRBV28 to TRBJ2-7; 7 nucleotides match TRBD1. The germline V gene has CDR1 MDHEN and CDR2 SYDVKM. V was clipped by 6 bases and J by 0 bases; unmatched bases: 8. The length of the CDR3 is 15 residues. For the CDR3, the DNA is TGTGCCAGCAGCAGGAACCGGGACAGCTCCTACGAGCAGTACTTC. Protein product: CASSRNRDSSYEQYF.

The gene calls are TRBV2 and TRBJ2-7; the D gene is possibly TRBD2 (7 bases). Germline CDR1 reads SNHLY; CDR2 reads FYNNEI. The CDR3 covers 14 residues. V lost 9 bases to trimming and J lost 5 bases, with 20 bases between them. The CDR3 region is CARTSEGGRNEQYF. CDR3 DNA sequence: TGTGCCAGGACCTCGGAGGGGGGGCGGAACGAGCAGTACTTC.

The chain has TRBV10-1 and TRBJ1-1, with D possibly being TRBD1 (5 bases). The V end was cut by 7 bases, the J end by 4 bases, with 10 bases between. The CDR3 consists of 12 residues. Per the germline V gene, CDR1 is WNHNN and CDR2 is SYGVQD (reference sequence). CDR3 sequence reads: CASIGASTEAFF. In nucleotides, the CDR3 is TGCGCCAGCATAGGGGCGAGCACTGAAGCTTTCTTT.

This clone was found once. The CDR3 DNA reads TGTGCCAGCAGCTTTCTGGGTTACGAGCAGTACTTC. Translating it yields CASSFLGYEQYF. The chain carries TRBV7-2 and TRBJ2-7; D uncertain. CDR3 length: 12 residues. With 3 bases removed from V and 4 bases from J, the gap between germline ends came to 7 bases. Germline values: CDR1 SGHTA, CDR2 FQGNSA.

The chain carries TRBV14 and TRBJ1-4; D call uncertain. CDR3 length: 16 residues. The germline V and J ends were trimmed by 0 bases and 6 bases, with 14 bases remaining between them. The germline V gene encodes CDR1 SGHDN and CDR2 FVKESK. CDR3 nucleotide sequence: TGTGCCAGCAGCCAAGAACGCGGGGTCGGGGATGAAAAACTGTTTTTT. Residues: CASSQERGVGDEKLFF.

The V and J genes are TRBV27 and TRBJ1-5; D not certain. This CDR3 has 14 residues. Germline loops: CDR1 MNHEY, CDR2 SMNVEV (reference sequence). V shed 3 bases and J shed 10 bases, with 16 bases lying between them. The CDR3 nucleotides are TGTGCCAGCAGTTTTGGCCCTGGAGTAGGTCCCCAGCATTTT. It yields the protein CASSFGPGVGPQHF.

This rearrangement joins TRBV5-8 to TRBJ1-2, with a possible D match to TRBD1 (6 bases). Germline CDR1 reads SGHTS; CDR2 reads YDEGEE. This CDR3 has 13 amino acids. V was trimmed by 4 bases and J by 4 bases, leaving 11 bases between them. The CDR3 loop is CASSPTGTYGYTF. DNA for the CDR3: TGTGCCAGCAGCCCTACAGGGACCTATGGCTACACCTTC.

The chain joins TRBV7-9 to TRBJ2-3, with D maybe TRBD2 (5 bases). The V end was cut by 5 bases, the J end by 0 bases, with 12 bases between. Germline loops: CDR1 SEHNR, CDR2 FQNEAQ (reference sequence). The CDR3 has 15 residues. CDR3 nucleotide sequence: TGTGCCAGCAGCGGAGCGGATACTAGCACAGATACGCAGTATTTT. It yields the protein CASSGADTSTDTQYF.

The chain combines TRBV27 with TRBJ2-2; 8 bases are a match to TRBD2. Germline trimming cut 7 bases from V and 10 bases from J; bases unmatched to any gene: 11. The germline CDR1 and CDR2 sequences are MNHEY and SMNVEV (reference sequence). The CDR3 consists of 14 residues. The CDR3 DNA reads TGTGCCAGCACCGGGACTAGTTATCTGGAGGAGCTGTTTTTT. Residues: CASTGTSYLEELFF.

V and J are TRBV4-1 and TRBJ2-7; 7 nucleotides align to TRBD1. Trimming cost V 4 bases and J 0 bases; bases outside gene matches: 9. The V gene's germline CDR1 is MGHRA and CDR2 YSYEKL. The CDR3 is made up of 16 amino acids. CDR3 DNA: TGCGCCAGCAGCCCCAATGACAGGGAGAGCTCCTACGAGCAGTACTTC. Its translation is CASSPNDRESSYEQYF.

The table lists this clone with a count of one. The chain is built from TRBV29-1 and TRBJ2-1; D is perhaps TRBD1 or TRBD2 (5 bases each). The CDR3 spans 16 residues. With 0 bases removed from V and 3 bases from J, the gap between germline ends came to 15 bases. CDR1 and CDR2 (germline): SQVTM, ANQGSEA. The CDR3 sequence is CSVEDLPGLGYNEQFF. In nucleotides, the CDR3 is TGCAGCGTTGAAGATCTTCCGGGGCTCGGCTACAATGAGCAGTTCTTC.

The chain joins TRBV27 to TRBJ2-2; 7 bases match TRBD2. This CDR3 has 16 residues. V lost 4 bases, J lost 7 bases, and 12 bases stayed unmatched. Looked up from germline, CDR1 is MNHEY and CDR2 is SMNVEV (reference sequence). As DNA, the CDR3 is TGTGCCAGCAGTTCATCGGCGGGGGAAAAGATCGGGGAGCTGTTTTTT. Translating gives CASSSSAGEKIGELFF.

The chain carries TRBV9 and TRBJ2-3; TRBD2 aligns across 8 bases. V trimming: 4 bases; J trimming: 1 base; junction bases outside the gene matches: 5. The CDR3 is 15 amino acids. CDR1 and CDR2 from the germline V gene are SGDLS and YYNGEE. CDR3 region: CASSISGAGTDTQYF. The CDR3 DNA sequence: TGTGCCAGCAGCATTAGCGGGGCTGGCACAGATACGCAGTATTTT. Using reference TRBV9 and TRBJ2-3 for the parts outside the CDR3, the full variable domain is DSGVTQTPKHLITATGQRVTLRCSPRSGDLSVYWYQQSLDQGLQFLIQYYNGEERAKGNILERFSAQQFPDLHSELNLSSLELGDSALYFCASSISGAGTDTQYFGPGTRLTVL.